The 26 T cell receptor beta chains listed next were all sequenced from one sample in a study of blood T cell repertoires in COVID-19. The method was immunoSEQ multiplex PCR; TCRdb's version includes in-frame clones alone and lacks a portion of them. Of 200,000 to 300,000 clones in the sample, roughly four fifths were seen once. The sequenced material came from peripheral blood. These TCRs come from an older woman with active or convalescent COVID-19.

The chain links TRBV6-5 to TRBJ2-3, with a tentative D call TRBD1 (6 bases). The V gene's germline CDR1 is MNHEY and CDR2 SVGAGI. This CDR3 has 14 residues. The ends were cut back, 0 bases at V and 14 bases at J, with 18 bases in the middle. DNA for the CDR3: TGTGCCAGCAGTTACTCCCTCACGCTAGGGGGTTGGTATTTT. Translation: CASSYSLTLGGWYF.

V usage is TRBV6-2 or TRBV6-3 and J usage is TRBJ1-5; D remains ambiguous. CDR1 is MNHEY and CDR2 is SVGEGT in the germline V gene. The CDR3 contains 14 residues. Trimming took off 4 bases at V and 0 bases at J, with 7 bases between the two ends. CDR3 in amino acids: CASSFDNSNQPQHF. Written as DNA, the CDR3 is TGTGCCAGCAGTTTCGACAATAGCAATCAGCCCCAGCATTTT.

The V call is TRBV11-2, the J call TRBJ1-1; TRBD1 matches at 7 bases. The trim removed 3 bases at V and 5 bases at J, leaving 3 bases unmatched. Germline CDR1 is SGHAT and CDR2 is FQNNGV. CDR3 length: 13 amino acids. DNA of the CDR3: TGTGCCAGCAGCTTTCAGGGGGTTACTGAAGCTTTCTTT. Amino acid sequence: CASSFQGVTEAFF.

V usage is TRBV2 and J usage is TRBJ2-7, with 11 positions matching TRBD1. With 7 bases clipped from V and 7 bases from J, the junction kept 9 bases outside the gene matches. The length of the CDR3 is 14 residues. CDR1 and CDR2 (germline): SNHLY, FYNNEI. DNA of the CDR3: TGTGCCAGCACCAACCGGGACAGGGGGAAAGAGCAGTACTTC. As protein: CASTNRDRGKEQYF.

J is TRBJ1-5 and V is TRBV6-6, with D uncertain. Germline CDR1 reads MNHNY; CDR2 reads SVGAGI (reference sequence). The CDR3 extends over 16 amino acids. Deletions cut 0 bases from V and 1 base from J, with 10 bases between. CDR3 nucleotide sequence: TGTGCCAGCAGTTACTCTTTTAAGCGGAGCAATCAGCCCCAGCATTTT. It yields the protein CASSYSFKRSNQPQHF.

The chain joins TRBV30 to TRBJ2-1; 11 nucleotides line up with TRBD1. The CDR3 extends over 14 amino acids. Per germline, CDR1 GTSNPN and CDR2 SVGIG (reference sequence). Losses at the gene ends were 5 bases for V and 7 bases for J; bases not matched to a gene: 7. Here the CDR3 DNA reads TGTGCCTGGTCTAGGACAGGGGGCCTGAATGAGCAGTTCTTC. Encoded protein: CAWSRTGGLNEQFF.

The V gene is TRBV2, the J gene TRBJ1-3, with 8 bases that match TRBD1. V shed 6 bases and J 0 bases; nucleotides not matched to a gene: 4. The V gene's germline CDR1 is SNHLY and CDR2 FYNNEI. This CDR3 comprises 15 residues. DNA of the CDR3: TGTGCCAGCAGGGGACAGGCCTACTCTGGAAACACCATATATTTT. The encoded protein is CASRGQAYSGNTIYF.

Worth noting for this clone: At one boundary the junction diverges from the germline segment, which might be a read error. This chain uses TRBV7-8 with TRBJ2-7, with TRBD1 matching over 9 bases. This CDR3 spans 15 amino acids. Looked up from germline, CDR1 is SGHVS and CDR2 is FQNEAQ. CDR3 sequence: CVSSLNRDRAYEQYF. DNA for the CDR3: TGTGTCAGCAGCTTGAACCGGGACAGGGCCTACGAGCAGTACTTC.

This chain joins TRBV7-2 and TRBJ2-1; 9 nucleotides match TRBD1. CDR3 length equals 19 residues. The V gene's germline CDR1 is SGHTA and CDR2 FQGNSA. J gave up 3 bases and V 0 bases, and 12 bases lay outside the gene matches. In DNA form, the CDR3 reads TGTGCCAGCAGCTTAGCTCCCGGGACAGGGCCCGGTCGCTACAATGAGCAGTTCTTC. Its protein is CASSLAPGTGPGRYNEQFF.

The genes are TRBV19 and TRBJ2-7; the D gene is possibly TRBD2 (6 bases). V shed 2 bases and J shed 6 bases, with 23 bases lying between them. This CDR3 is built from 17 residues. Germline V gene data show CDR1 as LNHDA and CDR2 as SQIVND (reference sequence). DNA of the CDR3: TGTGCCAGTAGTATACGGCCGGACTACCGGTTTAGGGGCGAGCAGTACTTC. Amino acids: CASSIRPDYRFRGEQYF. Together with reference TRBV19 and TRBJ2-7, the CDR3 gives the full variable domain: DGGITQSPKYLFRKEGQNVTLSCEQNLNHDAMYWYRQDPGQGLRLIYYSQIVNDFQKGDIAEGYSVSREKKESFPLTVTSAQKNPTAFYLCASSIRPDYRFRGEQYFGPGTRLTVT.

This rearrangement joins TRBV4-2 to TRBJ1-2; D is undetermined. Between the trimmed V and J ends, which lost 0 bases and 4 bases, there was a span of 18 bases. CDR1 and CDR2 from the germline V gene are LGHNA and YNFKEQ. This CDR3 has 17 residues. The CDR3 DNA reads TGTGCCAGCAGCCAAGATGATACAGTGTCCCGACCCTATGGCTACACCTTC. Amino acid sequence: CASSQDDTVSRPYGYTF.

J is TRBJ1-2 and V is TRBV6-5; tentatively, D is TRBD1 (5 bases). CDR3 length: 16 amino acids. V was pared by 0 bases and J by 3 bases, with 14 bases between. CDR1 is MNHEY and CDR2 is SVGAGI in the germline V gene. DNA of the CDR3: TGTGCCAGCAGTTACTCGATGGGGGGGGACTACTATGGCTACACCTTC. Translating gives CASSYSMGGDYYGYTF.

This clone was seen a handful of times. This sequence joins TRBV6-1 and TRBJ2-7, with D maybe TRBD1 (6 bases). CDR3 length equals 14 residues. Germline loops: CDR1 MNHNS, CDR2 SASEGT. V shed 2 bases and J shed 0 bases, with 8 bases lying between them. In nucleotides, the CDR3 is TGTGCCAGCAGTGAACGGGACAACTCCTACGAGCAGTACTTC. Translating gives CASSERDNSYEQYF.

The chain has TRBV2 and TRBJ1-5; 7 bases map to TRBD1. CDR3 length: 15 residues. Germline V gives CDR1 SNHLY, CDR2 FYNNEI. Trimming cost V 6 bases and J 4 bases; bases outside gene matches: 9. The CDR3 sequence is CASRTRQGSNQPQHF. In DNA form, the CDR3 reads TGTGCCAGCAGAACCCGACAGGGCTCGAATCAGCCCCAGCATTTT.

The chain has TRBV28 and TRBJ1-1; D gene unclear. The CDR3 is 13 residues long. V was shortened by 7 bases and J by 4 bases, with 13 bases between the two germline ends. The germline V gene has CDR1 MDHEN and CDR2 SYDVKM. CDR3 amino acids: CASKRLSSTEAFF. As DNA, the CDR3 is TGTGCCAGCAAGCGTCTGTCATCCACTGAAGCTTTCTTT.

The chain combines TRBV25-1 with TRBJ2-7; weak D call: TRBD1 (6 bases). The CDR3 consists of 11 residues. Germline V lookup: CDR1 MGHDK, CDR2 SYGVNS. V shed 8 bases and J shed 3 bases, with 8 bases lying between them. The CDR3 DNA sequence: TGTGCCAGCGGACAGCACTACGAGCAGTACTTC. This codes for CASGQHYEQYF.

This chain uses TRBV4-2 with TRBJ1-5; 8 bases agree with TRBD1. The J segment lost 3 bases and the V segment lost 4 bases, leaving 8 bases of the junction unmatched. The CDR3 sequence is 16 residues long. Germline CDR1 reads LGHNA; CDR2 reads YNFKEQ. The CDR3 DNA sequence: TGTGCCAGCAGCCTCGGCGCGACAGGGGACAATCAGCCCCAGCATTTT. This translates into CASSLGATGDNQPQHF.

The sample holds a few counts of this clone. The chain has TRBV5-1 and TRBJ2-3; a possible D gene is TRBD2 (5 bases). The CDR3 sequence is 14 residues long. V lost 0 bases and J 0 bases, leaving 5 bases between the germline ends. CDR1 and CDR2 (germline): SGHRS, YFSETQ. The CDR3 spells CASSLGTSTDTQYF. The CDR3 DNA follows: TGCGCCAGCAGCTTGGGGACTAGCACAGATACGCAGTATTTT.

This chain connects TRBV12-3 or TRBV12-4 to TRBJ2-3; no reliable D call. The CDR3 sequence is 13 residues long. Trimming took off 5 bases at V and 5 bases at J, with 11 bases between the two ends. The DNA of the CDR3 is TGTGCCAGCAGTCGTAAGTCGGGAGATACGCAGTATTTT. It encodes CASSRKSGDTQYF.

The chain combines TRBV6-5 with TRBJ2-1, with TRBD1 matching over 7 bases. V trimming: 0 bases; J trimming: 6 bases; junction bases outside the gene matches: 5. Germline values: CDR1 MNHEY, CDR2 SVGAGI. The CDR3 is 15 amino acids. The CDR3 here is CASSYSWQGVNEQFF. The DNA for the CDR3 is TGTGCCAGCAGTTACTCGTGGCAGGGGGTCAATGAGCAGTTCTTC.

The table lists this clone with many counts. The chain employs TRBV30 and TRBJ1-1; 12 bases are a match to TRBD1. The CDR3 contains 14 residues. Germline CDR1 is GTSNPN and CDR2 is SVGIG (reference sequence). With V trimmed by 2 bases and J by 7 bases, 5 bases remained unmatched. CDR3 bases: TGTGCCTGGAGTACGGGACAGGGGGCTATTGAAGCTTTCTTT. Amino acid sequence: CAWSTGQGAIEAFF.

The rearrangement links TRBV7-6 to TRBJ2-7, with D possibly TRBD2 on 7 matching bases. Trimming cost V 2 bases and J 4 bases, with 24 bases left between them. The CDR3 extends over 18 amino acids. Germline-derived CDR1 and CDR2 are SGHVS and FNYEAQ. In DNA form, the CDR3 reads TGTGCCAGCAGCTTACGGGCCGGGGGGCGACACTCGGTGTACGAGCAGTACTTC. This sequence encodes CASSLRAGGRHSVYEQYF.

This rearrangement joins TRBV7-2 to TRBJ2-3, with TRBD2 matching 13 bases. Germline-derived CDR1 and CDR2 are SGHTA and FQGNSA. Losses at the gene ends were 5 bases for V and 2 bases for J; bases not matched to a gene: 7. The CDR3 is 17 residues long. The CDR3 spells CASSPRTSGGLTDTQYF. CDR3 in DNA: TGTGCCAGCAGCCCCCGGACTAGCGGGGGCCTCACAGATACGCAGTATTTT.

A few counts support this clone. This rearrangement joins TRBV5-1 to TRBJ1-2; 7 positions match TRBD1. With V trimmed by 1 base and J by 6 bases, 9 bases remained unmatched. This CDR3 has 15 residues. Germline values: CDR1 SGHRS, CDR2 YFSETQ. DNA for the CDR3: TGCGCCAGCAGCTTGCCCCCAGGGGGGCGGGATGGCTACACCTTC. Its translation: CASSLPPGGRDGYTF. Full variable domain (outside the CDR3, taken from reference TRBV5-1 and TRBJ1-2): KAGVTQTPRYLIKTRGQQVTLSCSPISGHRSVSWYQQTPGQGLQFLFEYFSETQRNKGNFPGRFSGRQFSNSRSEMNVSTLELGDSALYLCASSLPPGGRDGYTFGSGTRLTVV.

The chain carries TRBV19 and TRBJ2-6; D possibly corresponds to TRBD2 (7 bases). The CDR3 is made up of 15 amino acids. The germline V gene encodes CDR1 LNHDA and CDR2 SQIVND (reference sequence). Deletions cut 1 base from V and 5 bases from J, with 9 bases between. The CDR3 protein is CASSIGGGRANVLTF. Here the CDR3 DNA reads TGTGCCAGTAGTATAGGCGGGGGCAGGGCCAACGTCCTGACTTTC.

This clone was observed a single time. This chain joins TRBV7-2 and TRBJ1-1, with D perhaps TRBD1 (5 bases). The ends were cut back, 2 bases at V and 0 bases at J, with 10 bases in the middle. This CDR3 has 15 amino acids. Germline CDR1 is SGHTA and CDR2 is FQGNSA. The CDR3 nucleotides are TGTGCCAGCAGCTTAATGATAGGGGTGAACACTGAAGCTTTCTTT. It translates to CASSLMIGVNTEAFF. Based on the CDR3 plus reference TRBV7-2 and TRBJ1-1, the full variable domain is GAGVSQSPSNKVTEKGKDVELRCDPISGHTALYWYRQSLGQGLEFLIYFQGNSAPDKSGLPSDRFSAERTGGSVSTLTIQRTQQEDSAVYLCASSLMIGVNTEAFFGQGTRLTVV.